Given below is one TCR beta chain in context. This clonotype was detected ten times or more. Its specific antigen is unknown. One base away there is no much larger clone; base qualities are not given. A patient counted as having stable Graves' hyperthyroidism if no progression to ophthalmopathy occurred over 18 months of follow-up. Hyperthyroidism patients were newly diagnosed, had a disease duration of under 2 months, and were aged 18 to 65 years. The study excluded patients with uncontrolled infections, other autoimmune diseases, pregnancy or lactation. Clinical symptoms, serum thyroxine and TRAb, thyroid ultrasound, and orbital computed tomography formed the basis for the diagnoses. Total RNA was extracted using Trizol reagent, and RNA quality was assessed on an Agilent 2100 Bioanalyzer. Amplification of TCR beta CDR3 regions was carried out from RNA transcripts. For the first round of RT-PCR on the TCR CDR3, the HTBI primer set was used together with the Qiagen OneStep RT-PCR kit. The libraries were constructed in a second round of multiplex PCR and then size-selected and purified. Sequencing of the libraries was done on an Illumina HiSeq2000 using paired-end 100 bp reads. In the source study's methods: SOAPnuke was used to process the raw data, with reads discarded if the reads contained adapters or uncalled bases, had a mean Phred below 15, or lacked an exact constant-primer or identifier match. COPE v1.2.5 was used to merge high-quality paired reads, and clonotypes were defined as unique nucleotide sequences. MiTCR v1.1 was used to align the clonotypes against IMGT TRBV, TRBD and TRBJ reference segments. Only V-J combinations with frequency above 0.0001, covering about 99% of repertoires, were analysed. The TCS score was defined as the ratio of F50 (clonal expansion) to E x V (chaos), calculated using BLOSUM62-based TCRdist between CDR3 peptides within each V-J. Welch's t-statistics and random forest reduced 514 V-J features to 10 to 15, which were used in a naive Bayes classifier (R e1071). TCRdb reran the public reads through fastp at Q25 and MiXCR, keeping productive beta chains. CDR3 protein sequences are deduplicated, and each keeps its most common genes and DNA. None of the V and J calls come from the authors' own analysis; TCRdb made them. This sample has approximately 560,000 distinct CDR3 sequences in its table, and around 45% of those were observed once. The top ten constitute approximately 8.2% of the sample.

This sample was taken from a study of T cells in Graves' hyperthyroidism and ophthalmopathy (dated by TCRdb to about 2019). Regarding the study in general: A discovery cohort of about a hundred patients, about 40 with Graves' ophthalmopathy and approximately 57 with stable Graves' hyperthyroidism, was used to find distinguishing TCR V-J signatures. An independent validation cohort of 18 to 20 hyperthyroidism patients and 17 patients who later progressed to ophthalmopathy tested prospective prediction of ophthalmopathy. The 100 discovery patients were randomly divided into training and test sets at a 7:3 ratio. The study also compared thyroid tissue and blood T-cell repertoires from over 5 Graves' hyperthyroidism patients. Once sampling was done, hyperthyroidism patients were given methimazole at a starting dose of 30 mg daily, whereas ophthalmopathy patients were given high-dose intravenous methylprednisolone. TCR Vbeta CDR3 sequencing of some 140 peripheral blood samples (fewer than 45 ophthalmopathy, roughly 72 hyperthyroidism and approximately 17 progressor patients) is reported in the paper. The paper as a whole reports these results and caveats: In validation, the model predicted progression to ophthalmopathy with 55% to 71% sensitivity and less than 75% specificity, a median of 6.5 months before onset. A model built on a 13 V-J signature distinguished ophthalmopathy from stable hyperthyroidism, reaching about 89% sensitivity and 81.08% specificity in cross-validation and 80%/75% in testing. Most expanded thyroid clonotypes (frequency above 0.001) were also detected in blood, suggesting blood repertoires may reflect thyroid immune responses. No statistical method was used to set the sample size in advance, and investigators knew the group allocation.

The CDR3 runs 15 residues from the cysteine to the phenylalanine. Of all the DNA, just the CDR3 is kept, 45 bases in frame from base 1. Deletion took 4 bases off V and 7 bases off J, with a span of 14 bases between the germline ends. For CDR1 and CDR2, the germline V gene lists SNHLY and FYNNEI. This TCR derives from a young woman with Graves' hyperthyroidism. Donor details come from another sample of the same person, matched by shared clones. The chain employs TRBV2 and TRBJ1-6; the D gene is perhaps TRBD1, from 5 matching bases. The material sequenced was peripheral blood or thyroid tissue (not recorded which). The encoded CDR3 is CASSVGWAGNSPLHF. Here is the DNA: TGTGCCAGCAGTGTCGGGTGGGCAGGGAATTCACCCCTCCACTTT.